The clone carrying this T cell receptor (beta chain) occurred many times. Its antigen is as yet unknown. This sample stems from a study of breast tumors, draining lymph nodes, adjacent tissues. The CDR3 extends over 15 amino acids. Germline-derived CDR1 and CDR2 are MGHDK and SYGVNS. V lost 6 bases, J lost 6 bases, and 9 bases stayed unmatched. General study findings and limits: Tumor repertoires ranked between lymph nodes and nontumor tissue in diversity, with V and J gene preferences. Tumor T cell lymph node origin was a supported hypothesis, not proven. Compared with basal-like, luminal-like tumors shared significantly more repertoire with nontumor tissue.

TCRdb passed the multiplex PCR reads through MiXCR, listing each CDR3 protein once. The data hold about 220,000 distinct CDR3 sequences, with less than 40% observed a single time. Breast cancer patients provided tissue from their axillary draining lymph nodes. The chain employs TRBV25-1 and TRBJ2-2; the match to TRBD1 covers 8 bases. The origin of this receptor is a female donor with breast cancer. Some clones in this sample may be carry-over from other donors' samples. The sequenced sample consisted of axillary lymph node tissue. The CDR3 DNA is TGTGCCAGCAGCGGACAGGGCGGTAGAGCCGGGGAGCTGTTTTTT. This sequence encodes CASSGQGGRAGELFF.